This T cell receptor beta chain originates from a study of T cell responses to AZD1222 COVID-19 vaccine. Produced via immunoSEQ multiplex PCR; TCRdb's table is partial and in-frame only. The sample shows around 120,000 clones, 85% to 90% of them seen only once. The CDR3 is made up of 15 amino acids. Germline V gene data show CDR1 as SNHLY and CDR2 as FYNNEI. V was clipped by 7 bases and J by 0 bases; unmatched bases: 6. This receptor was identified in an adult who received the AZD1222 COVID-19 vaccine. The starting material was peripheral blood, obtained 28 days after the second AZD1222 dose. V is TRBV2 and J is TRBJ2-1; 7 nucleotides match TRBD2. The CDR3 loop is CASKPTSASYNEQFF. In nucleotides, the CDR3 is TGTGCCAGCAAACCAACTAGCGCCTCCTACAATGAGCAGTTCTTC.